This TCR beta chain was obtained from a study of blood T cell repertoires in COVID-19 (dated by TCRdb to the early 2020s). For the study in its entirety: Samples from collaborators originated in the United States, Italy and Spain and spanned both the acute and convalescent phases of COVID-19. Where available, HLA class I and class II types were obtained from metadata supplied by the sample provider rather than from assay-based typing. A de-identified subject ID, COVID-19 status, age in years and sex were almost always included in the sample metadata. The material from the prospective study consisted of cDNA or gDNA derived from T cells, B-cell-depleted T cells, or PBMCs. Deeply sampled blood TCRbeta repertoires from subjects exposed to, actively infected with, or recovered from COVID-19 were included in the dataset. The repertoires were released in a freely available public database meant as a resource for research on the immune response to SARS-CoV-2. The samples were drawn from two sources: the first 160 participants of the ongoing ImmuneRACE study, and 1,200 or so subjects contributed by 6 global collaborators. Study-level results and caveats: The amount of clinical and demographic metadata varied by source and participant and was provided uncurated.

From cysteine to phenylalanine, the CDR3 is 11 amino acids long. Here the CDR3 DNA is all that survives: 33 bases in frame from base 1. V lost 2 bases and J lost 9 bases; the stretch between them is 7 bases long. CDR1 and CDR2 are read off the germline V gene as MDHEN and SYDVKM. Each collaborating institution followed its own protocols to collect whole blood in K2EDTA tubes. For TCRbeta analysis, collaborators shipped samples in one of three forms: frozen whole blood, isolated PBMCs, or DNA extracted from either of those sample types. As to this clone: It has no known antigen specificity. Base qualities are not provided; no much larger clone lies one nucleotide away.

The immunoSEQ Assay, a bias-controlled multiplex PCR, was used to amplify TCRbeta CDR3 regions from genomic DNA. The paper's data handling went like this. Nucleated cell counts per sample were estimated from amplification of reference gene primers within the assay. To quantify the absolute abundance of each unique TCRbeta CDR3 rearrangement, sequence reads were collapsed and filtered. For each sample, productive Simpson clonality was calculated as the square root of Simpson's diversity index over productive rearrangements. Imported from immuneACCESS, the table was reduced by TCRdb to in-frame sequences with V and J called. These copies leave out some clones; in studies compared against another copy, an unresolved V gene accounts for under half, and the cause of the remainder is not known. D and trimming were read from the DNA, whereas the V and J calls and clone size are those reported in that table. The sample yields around 140,000 clones; around 90% were counted once. Clones ranked in the top ten supply 1.5% to 2% of the sample.

The V gene is TRBV28 and the J gene is TRBJ1-1; matching of 5 bases hints at TRBD1 as the D gene. The specimen was peripheral blood. The receptor's source is a woman aged 45-65 years with acute or convalescent COVID-19. The nucleotide sequence is TGTGCCAGCAGTTTAAACAGGAAAGCTTTCTTT. Its coded protein is CASSLNRKAFF.